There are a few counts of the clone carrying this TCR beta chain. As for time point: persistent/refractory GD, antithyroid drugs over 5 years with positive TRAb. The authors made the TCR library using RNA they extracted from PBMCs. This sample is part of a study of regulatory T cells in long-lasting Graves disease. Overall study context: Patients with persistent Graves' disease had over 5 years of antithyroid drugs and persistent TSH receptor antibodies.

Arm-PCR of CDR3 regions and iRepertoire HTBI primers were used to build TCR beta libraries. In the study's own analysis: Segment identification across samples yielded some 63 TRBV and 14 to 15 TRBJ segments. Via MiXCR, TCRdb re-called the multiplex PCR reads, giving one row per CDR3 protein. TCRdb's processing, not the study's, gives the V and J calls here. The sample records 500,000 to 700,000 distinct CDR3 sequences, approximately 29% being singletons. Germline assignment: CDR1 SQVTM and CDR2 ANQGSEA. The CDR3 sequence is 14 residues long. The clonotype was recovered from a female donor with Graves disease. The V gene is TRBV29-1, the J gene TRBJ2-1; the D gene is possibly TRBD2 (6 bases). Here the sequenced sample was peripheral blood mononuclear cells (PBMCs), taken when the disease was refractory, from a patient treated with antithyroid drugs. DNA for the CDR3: TGCACCTTCTCAAGGGCGGGAAGGGCCAATGAGCAGTTCTTC. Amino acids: CTFSRAGRANEQFF.